The following is a T cell receptor (beta chain) sequence with its context. Adult Caucasians living in Nashville, Tennessee made up all of the donors. The data were produced by immunoSEQ multiplex PCR, yet TCRdb's version contains in-frame clones alone and is incomplete. Altogether approximately 500,000 clones are present, roughly 85% being singletons, with the ten largest covering roughly an eighth. These data are taken from a study of shared clonotypes between healthy human individuals. The CDR3 runs to 15 residues. Germline values: CDR1 SGHRS, CDR2 YFSETQ. V was shortened by 4 bases and J by 5 bases, with 18 bases between the two germline ends.

The sequenced material came from PBMCs. This sequence was found in a woman between 40 and 50 years old in good health. Some clones in this sample may be carry-over from other donors' samples. The V call is TRBV5-1, the J call TRBJ2-5; D might be TRBD2 (5 bases). The CDR3 here is CASSPTPGQRETQYF. The CDR3, as DNA: TGCGCCAGCAGCCCCACGCCGGGCCAGCGGGAGACCCAGTACTTC.